This T cell receptor (beta chain) comes out of a study of blood T cell repertoires in COVID-19. Assay used: immunoSEQ multiplex PCR; TCRdb lists only in-frame clones, some missing. The table has tens of thousands of clones, almost 85% seen once. V trimming: 4 bases; J trimming: 0 bases; junction bases outside the gene matches: 8. Per germline, CDR1 SGHAT and CDR2 FQNNGV. The CDR3 is made up of 18 amino acids. The TCR sequence derives from a man of 80 years or more with acute or convalescent COVID-19. The chain links TRBV11-2 to TRBJ2-6; 8 bases align to TRBD2. The sequenced material came from peripheral blood. As DNA, the CDR3 is TGTGCCAGCAGCTCCCGGGGGGGAAGGGACTCTGGGGCCAACGTCCTGACTTTC. This sequence encodes CASSSRGGRDSGANVLTF. The variable domain in full, with the rest retrieved from reference TRBV11-2 and TRBJ2-6, is EAGVAQSPRYKIIEKRQSVAFWCNPISGHATLYWYQQILGQGPKLLIQFQNNGVVDDSQLPKDRFSAERLKGVDSTLKIQPAKLEDSAVYLCASSSRGGRDSGANVLTFGAGSRLTVL.